This T cell receptor beta chain is drawn from a study of blood T cell repertoires in COVID-19. Under the authors' procedure: Using reference gene primer amplification, nucleated cell counts were estimated. TCRdb's copy holds only in-frame clones and misses some; the assay was immunoSEQ multiplex PCR. V and J calls and clone size come straight from that table; D and trimming were deduced from the DNA. Of some 97,000 clones listed, around 85% are singletons. V lost 3 bases and J lost 6; bases outside the gene matches: 11. CDR3 length: 15 residues. Germline V gives CDR1 MNHEY, CDR2 SMNVEV (reference sequence).

V usage is TRBV27 and J usage is TRBJ2-7; 7 bases align to TRBD1. The clonotype comes from a woman between 50 and 59 years old who had recovered from COVID-19. The sequencing input was PBMCs or T cells enriched from blood (not recorded which). CDR3 sequence (DNA): TGTGCCAGCAGTTTTTCCCGGACAGGAGGTACCGAGCAGTACTTC. This translates into CASSFSRTGGTEQYF.